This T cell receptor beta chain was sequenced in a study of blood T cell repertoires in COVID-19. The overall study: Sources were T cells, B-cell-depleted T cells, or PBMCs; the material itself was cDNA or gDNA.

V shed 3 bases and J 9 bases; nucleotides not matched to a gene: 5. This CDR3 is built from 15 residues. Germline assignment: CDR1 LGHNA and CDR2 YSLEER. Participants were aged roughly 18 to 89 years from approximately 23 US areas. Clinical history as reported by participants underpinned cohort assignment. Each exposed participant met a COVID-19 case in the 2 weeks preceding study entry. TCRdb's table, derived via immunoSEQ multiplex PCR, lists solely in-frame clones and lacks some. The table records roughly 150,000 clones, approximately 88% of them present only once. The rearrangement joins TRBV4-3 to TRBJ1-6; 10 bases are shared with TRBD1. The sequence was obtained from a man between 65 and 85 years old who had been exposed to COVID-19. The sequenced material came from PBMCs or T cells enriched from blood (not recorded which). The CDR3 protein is CASSQKDRGISPLHF. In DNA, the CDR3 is TGCGCCAGCAGCCAGAAGGACAGGGGGATTTCACCCCTCCACTTT.